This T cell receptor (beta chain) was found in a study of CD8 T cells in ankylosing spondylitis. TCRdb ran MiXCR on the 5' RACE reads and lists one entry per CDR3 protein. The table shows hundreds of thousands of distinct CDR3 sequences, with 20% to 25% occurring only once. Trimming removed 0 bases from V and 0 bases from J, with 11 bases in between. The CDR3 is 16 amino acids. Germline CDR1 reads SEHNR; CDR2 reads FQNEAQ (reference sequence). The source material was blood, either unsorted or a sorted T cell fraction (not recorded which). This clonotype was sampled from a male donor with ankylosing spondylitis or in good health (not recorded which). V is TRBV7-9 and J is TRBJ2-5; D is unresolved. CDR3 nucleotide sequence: TGTGCCAGCAGCTTAGCGGTAGGCGGCGACCAAGAGACCCAGTACTTC. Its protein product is CASSLAVGGDQETQYF. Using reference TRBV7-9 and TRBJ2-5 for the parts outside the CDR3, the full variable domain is DTGVSQNPRHKITKRGQNVTFRCDPISEHNRLYWYRQTLGQGPEFLTYFQNEAQLEKSRLLSDRFSAERPKGSFSTLEIQRTEQGDSAMYLCASSLAVGGDQETQYFGPGTRLLVL.